Listed below are T cell receptor beta chains from one sample, sequenced in a study of blood T cells in healthy people across ages. Using its own MiXCR run on the 5' RACE reads, TCRdb lists one record per CDR3 protein. Among 760,000 or so distinct CDR3 sequences listed, 25% were seen once. The sample was also reused in another study, on T cells of mothers and their children.

Sequences were obtained from blood. The receptor set was obtained from a boy younger than 18 in good health. Both conserved end residues are part of each CDR3. The order of the fields is clone size, J gene, D gene, V gene, CDR3 protein, CDR3 DNA. A D gene is named only where the DNA matches it firmly. Clone size is not always given. Where it is, it says once, few, many or a class for expanded clones.

>-|TRBJ1-5|TRBD1|TRBV12-3/TRBV12-4
CASSSRGQGASGQPQHF
TGTGCCAGCAGTTCCAGAGGACAGGGGGCCTCCGGTCAGCCCCAGCATTTT
>few|TRBJ2-3|-|TRBV13
CASSPNSGGADTQYF
TGTGCCAGCAGCCCCAATAGCGGAGGGGCGGATACGCAGTATTTT
>-|TRBJ2-1|TRBD1|TRBV9
CASSPRGTGYNEQFF
TGTGCCAGCAGCCCCAGGGGGACCGGGTACAATGAGCAGTTCTTC
>-|TRBJ2-7|-|TRBV4-1
CASSHFQGGDYEQYF
TGCGCCAGCAGCCACTTCCAGGGGGGGGACTACGAGCAGTACTTC
>-|TRBJ2-1|TRBD2|TRBV7-9
CASSPRRAGPYNEQFF
TGTGCCAGCAGCCCCAGAAGAGCGGGACCTTACAATGAGCAGTTCTTC
>few|TRBJ2-7|-|TRBV28
CASSRDIVSEQYF
TGTGCCAGCAGTAGGGACATCGTCTCCGAGCAGTACTTC
>few|TRBJ2-1|TRBD2|TRBV7-3
CASSWVAGGPYNEQSF
TGTGCCAGCAGCTGGGTAGCGGGGGGTCCCTACAATGAGCAGTCCTTC
>few|TRBJ2-7|-|TRBV29-1
CSVEGPRPDEQYF
TGCAGCGTTGAAGGCCCGCGCCCTGACGAGCAGTACTTC
>few|TRBJ2-7|-|TRBV6-2/TRBV6-3
CASSPYNEQHF
TGTGCCAGCAGTCCCTATAACGAGCAGCACTTC
>-|TRBJ2-5|-|TRBV20-1
CSARDPASPGETQYF
TGCAGTGCTAGAGATCCGGCTAGCCCGGGGGAGACCCAGTACTTC
>-|TRBJ1-4|-|TRBV7-8
CASSLGNHRRTNEKLFF
TGTGCCAGCAGCTTAGGCAACCACAGGAGGACTAATGAAAAACTGTTTTTT
>-|TRBJ2-1|-|TRBV28
CASSLSGWGVPYNEQFF
TGTGCCAGCAGTTTATCTGGTTGGGGGGTTCCCTACAATGAGCAGTTCTTC
>-|TRBJ2-4|TRBD2|TRBV14
CASSLTPSGRNIQYF
TGTGCCAGCAGCCTGACCCCAAGCGGGAGGAACATTCAGTACTTC
>few|TRBJ2-4|-|TRBV29-1
CSVVGTKNIQYF
TGCAGCGTTGTTGGCACCAAAAACATTCAGTACTTC
>-|TRBJ2-3|TRBD2|TRBV7-9
CASTKREGSTDTQYF
TGTGCCAGCACCAAGCGGGAGGGGAGCACAGATACGCAGTATTTT
>few|TRBJ2-7|-|TRBV27
CASSLQSTYEQYF
TGTGCCAGCAGTCTTCAAAGTACCTACGAGCAGTACTTC
>few|TRBJ1-2|TRBD1|TRBV7-6
CASSLSPGTGGGGYTF
TGTGCCAGCAGCTTAAGCCCCGGGACAGGGGGAGGGGGCTACACCTTC
>-|TRBJ2-7|TRBD1|TRBV4-3
CASSQGSGQGSYEQYF
TGCGCCAGCAGCCAAGGGAGCGGACAGGGTTCCTACGAGCAGTACTTC
>-|TRBJ2-7|-|TRBV7-2
CASSLVGTETYGQYF
TGTGCCAGCAGCTTAGTAGGGACGGAAACCTACGGGCAGTACTTC
>once|TRBJ2-7|TRBD2|TRBV25-1
CASSEGTNYEHYF
TGTGCCAGCAGTGAAGGGACTAATTACGAGCATTACTTC
>few|TRBJ2-7|-|TRBV7-2
CASSPGWLSQGYEQYF
TGTGCCAGCAGCCCAGGGTGGTTGTCACAGGGCTACGAGCAGTACTTC
>-|TRBJ1-4|-|TRBV9
CASSVAGLSNEKLFF
TGTGCCAGCAGCGTAGCGGGCTTGTCTAATGAAAAACTGTTTTTT
>few|TRBJ2-1|TRBD2|TRBV29-1
CSAGGEQFF
TGCAGCGCGGGGGGTGAGCAGTTCTTC
>-|TRBJ2-7|TRBD1|TRBV28
CASSPARDRGYEQYF
TGTGCCAGCAGCCCAGCCCGGGACAGGGGCTACGAGCAGTACTTC
>-|TRBJ2-5|TRBD2|TRBV5-4
CVSSFPGLAGQETQYF
TGTGTCAGCAGCTTCCCGGGACTAGCGGGGCAAGAGACCCAGTACTTC
>-|TRBJ1-3|-|TRBV11-2
CASSISDASGNTIYF
TGTGCCAGCAGCATCAGCGACGCCTCTGGAAACACCATATATTTT
>-|TRBJ1-2|TRBD1|TRBV3-1
CASSPGTGGARHGYTF
TGTGCCAGCAGCCCTGGGACAGGGGGCGCAAGACATGGCTACACCTTC
>-|TRBJ1-3|TRBD1|TRBV12-3/TRBV12-4
CASSPVGTGFSGNTIYF
TGTGCCAGCAGTCCGGTGGGGACAGGGTTTTCTGGAAACACCATATATTTT
>few|TRBJ2-7|-|TRBV4-1
CASSPRDEYEQYF
TGCGCCAGCAGCCCAAGAGATGAGTACGAGCAGTACTTC
>-|TRBJ2-3|-|TRBV5-1
CASSLDFSGRDTQYF
TGCGCCAGCAGCTTGGATTTCTCTGGGAGGGATACGCAGTATTTT
>-|TRBJ1-2|TRBD1|TRBV12-3/TRBV12-4
CASSYTGTGSGYTF
TGTGCCAGCAGTTACACCGGGACAGGGAGTGGCTACACCTTC
>few|TRBJ2-7|-|TRBV7-2
CASSLGLREDEQYF
TGTGCCAGCAGCTTAGGATTAAGGGAGGACGAGCAGTACTTC
>once|TRBJ2-5|TRBD1|TRBV29-1
CSVEETIRTGSETQYF
TGCAGCGTTGAAGAGACAATTCGGACAGGGAGTGAGACCCAGTACTTC